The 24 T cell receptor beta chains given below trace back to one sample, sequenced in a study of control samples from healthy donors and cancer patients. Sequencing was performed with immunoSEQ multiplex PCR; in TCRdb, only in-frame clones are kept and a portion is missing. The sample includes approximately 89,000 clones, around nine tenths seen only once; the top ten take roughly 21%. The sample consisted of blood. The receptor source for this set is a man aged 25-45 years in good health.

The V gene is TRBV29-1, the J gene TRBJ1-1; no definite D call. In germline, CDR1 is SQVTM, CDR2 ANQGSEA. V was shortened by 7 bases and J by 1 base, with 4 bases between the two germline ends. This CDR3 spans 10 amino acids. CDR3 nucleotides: TGCAGCGATGGGAACACTGAAGCTTTCTTT. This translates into CSDGNTEAFF.

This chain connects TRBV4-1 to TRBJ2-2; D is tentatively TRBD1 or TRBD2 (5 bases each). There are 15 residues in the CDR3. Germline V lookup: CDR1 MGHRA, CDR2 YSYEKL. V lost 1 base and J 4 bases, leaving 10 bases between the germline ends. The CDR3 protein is CASSQAPGTTGELFF. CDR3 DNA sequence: TGCGCCAGCAGCCAAGCCCCGGGGACCACCGGGGAGCTGTTTTTT.

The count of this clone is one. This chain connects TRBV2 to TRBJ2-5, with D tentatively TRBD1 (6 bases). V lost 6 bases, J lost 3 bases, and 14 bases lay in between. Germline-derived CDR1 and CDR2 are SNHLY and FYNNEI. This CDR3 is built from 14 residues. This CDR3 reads CASSLDSGEETQYF. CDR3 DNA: TGTGCCAGCAGCTTGGACAGCGGTGAAGAGACCCAGTACTTC.

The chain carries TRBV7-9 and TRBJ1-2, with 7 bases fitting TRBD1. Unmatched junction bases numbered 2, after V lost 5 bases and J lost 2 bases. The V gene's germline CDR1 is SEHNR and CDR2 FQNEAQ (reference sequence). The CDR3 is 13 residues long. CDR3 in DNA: TGTGCCAGCAGCCCGACAGGGAACTATGGCTACACCTTC. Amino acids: CASSPTGNYGYTF.

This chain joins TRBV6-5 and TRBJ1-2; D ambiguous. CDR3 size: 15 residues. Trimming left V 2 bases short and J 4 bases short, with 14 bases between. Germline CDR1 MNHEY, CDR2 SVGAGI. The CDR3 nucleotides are TGTGCCAGCAGTTACACCCGGACGGCCCTCTATGGCTACACCTTC. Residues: CASSYTRTALYGYTF.

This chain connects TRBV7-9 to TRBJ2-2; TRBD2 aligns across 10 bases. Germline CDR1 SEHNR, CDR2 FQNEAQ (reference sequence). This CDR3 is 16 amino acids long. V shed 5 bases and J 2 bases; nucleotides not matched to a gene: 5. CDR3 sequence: CASSLLAGGNTGELFF. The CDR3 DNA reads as TGTGCCAGCAGCCTGTTAGCGGGGGGCAACACCGGGGAGCTGTTTTTT.

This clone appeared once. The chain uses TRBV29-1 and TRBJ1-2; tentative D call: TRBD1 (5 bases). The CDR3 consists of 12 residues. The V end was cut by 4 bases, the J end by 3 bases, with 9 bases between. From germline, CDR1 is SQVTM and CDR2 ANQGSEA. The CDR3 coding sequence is TGCAGCGTTGGCTCAGGGTACTATGGCTACACCTTC. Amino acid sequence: CSVGSGYYGYTF.

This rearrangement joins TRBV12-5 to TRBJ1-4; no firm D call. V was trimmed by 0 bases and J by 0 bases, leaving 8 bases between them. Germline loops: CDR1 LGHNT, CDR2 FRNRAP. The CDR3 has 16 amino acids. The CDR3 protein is CASGLVKGATNEKLFF. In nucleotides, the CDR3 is TGTGCTAGTGGTTTGGTAAAAGGTGCAACTAATGAAAAACTGTTTTTT.

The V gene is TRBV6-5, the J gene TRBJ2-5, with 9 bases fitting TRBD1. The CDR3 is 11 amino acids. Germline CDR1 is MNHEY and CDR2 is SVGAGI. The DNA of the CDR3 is TGTGGGACAGGGGTCGGGGAGACCCAGTACTTC. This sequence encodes CGTGVGETQYF.

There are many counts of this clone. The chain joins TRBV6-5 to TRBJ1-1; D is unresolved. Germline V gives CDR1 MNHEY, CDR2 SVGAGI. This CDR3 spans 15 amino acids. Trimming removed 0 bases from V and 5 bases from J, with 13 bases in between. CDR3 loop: CASSYSHLGETEAFF. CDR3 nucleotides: TGTGCCAGCAGTTACTCGCACCTAGGAGAGACTGAAGCTTTCTTT.

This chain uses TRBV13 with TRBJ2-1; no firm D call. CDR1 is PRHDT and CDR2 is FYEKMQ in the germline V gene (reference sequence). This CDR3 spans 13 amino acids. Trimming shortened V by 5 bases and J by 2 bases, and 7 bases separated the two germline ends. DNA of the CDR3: TGTGCCAGCAGCCTACGGACCTACAATGAGCAGTTCTTC. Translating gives CASSLRTYNEQFF. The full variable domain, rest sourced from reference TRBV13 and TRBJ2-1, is AAGVIQSPRHLIKEKRETATLKCYPIPRHDTVYWYQQGPGQDPQFLISFYEKMQSDKGSIPDRFSAQQFSDYHSELNMSSLELGDSALYFCASSLRTYNEQFFGPGTRLTVL.

The DNA for the CDR3 is TGTGCCAGCAGCTTAGGCTCTAGCGGGGGTACAGATACGCAGTATTTT. The encoded protein is CASSLGSSGGTDTQYF. This chain joins TRBV13 and TRBJ2-3, with 10 bases that match TRBD2. In germline, CDR1 is PRHDT, CDR2 FYEKMQ (reference sequence). The trim removed 0 bases at V and 3 bases at J, leaving 3 bases unmatched. CDR3 length: 16 amino acids.

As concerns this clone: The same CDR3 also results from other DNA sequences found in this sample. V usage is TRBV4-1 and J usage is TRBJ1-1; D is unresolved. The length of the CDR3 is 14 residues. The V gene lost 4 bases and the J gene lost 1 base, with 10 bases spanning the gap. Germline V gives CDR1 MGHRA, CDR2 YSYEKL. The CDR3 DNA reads TGCGCCAGCAGCCTTCTTGGTGGGAACACTGAAGCTTTCTTT. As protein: CASSLLGGNTEAFF.

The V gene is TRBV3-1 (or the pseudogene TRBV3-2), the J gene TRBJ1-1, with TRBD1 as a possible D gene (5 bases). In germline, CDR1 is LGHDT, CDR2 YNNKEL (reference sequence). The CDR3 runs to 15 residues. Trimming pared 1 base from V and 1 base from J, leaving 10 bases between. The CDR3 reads CASSQAGGWNTEAFF. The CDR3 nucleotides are TGTGCCAGCAGCCAAGCGGGGGGGTGGAACACTGAAGCTTTCTTT.

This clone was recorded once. CDR3 region: CASSYSRQGEAFF. In nucleotides, the CDR3 is TGTGCCAGCAGTTACTCGAGGCAGGGAGAAGCTTTCTTT. The chain carries TRBV6-5 and TRBJ1-1; D might be TRBD1 (5 bases). Trimming took 0 bases from V and 8 from J, leaving 10 bases between them. The CDR3 is made up of 13 amino acids. Germline V gene sequence: CDR1 MNHEY, CDR2 SVGAGI.

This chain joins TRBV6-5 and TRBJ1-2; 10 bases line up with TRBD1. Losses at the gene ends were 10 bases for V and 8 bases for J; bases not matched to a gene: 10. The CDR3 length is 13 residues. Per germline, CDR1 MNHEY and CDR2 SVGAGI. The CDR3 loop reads CAIRRQGARGYTF. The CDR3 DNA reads TGTGCCATTCGAAGACAGGGGGCGAGGGGCTACACCTTC.

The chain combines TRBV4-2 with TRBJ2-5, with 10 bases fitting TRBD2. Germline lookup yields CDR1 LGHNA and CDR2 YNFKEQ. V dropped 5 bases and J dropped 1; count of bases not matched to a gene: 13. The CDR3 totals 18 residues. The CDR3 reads CASSRRVGLAGAQETQYF. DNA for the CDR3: TGTGCCAGCAGCAGACGTGTAGGGCTAGCGGGGGCCCAAGAGACCCAGTACTTC.

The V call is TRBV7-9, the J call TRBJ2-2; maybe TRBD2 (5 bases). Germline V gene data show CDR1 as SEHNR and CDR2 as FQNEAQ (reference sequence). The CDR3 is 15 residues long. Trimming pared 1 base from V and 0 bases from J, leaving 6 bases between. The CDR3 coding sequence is TGTGCCAGCAGCTTAGAACTAGCGAACACCGGGGAGCTGTTTTTT. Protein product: CASSLELANTGELFF.

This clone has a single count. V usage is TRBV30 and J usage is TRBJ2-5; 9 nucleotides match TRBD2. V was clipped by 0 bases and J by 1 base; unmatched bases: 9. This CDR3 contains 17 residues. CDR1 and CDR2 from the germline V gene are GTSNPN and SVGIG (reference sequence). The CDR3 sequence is CAWSVGGGGAFQETQYF. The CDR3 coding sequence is TGTGCCTGGAGTGTAGGAGGCGGGGGGGCCTTCCAAGAGACCCAGTACTTC.

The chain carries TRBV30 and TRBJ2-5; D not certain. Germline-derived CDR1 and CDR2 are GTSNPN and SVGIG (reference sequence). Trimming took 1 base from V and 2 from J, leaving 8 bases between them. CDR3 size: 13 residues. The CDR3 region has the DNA TGTGCCTGGAGTGGTCAGGTGCAAGAGACCCAGTACTTC. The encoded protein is CAWSGQVQETQYF.

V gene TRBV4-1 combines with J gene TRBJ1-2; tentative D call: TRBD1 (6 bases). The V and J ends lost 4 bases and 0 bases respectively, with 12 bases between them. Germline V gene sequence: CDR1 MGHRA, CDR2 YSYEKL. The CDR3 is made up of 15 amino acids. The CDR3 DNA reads TGCGCCAGCAGCCCCGGACAGAATACTAACTATGGCTACACCTTC. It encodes CASSPGQNTNYGYTF.

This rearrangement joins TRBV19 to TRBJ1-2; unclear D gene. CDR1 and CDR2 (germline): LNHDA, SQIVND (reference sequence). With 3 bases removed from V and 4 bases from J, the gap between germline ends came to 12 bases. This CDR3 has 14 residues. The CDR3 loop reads CASSIADGPYGYTF. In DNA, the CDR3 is TGTGCCAGTAGTATCGCGGATGGCCCCTATGGCTACACCTTC.

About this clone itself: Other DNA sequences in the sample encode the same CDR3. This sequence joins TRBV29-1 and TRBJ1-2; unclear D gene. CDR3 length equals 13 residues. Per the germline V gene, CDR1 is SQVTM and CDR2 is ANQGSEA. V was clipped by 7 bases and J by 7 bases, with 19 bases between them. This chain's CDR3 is CSARTETPLGYTF. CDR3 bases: TGCAGCGCTAGGACGGAGACGCCTCTTGGCTACACCTTC.

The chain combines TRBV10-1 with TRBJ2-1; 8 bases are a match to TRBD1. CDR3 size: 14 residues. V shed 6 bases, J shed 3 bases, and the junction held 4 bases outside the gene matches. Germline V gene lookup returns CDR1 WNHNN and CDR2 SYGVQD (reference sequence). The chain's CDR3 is CASSPRGLYNEQFF. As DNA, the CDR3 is TGCGCCAGCAGCCCCAGGGGGCTCTACAATGAGCAGTTCTTC.